This TCR beta chain was sequenced during a study of regulatory T cells in long-lasting Graves disease. Whole-study results and caveats: The small sample size may have reduced accuracy. Persistent-disease Graves' patients showed less TCR diversity than new cases. It was in persistent disease that TRBV28, TRBJ1-2 and TRBJ2-5 were favored.

The CDR3 has 13 residues. Trimming pared 3 bases from V and 8 bases from J, leaving 11 bases between. Germline CDR1 MDHEN, CDR2 SYDVKM. Building of the TCR beta libraries involved iRepertoire HTBI primers and Arm-PCR of CDR3 regions. Using its own MiXCR run on the multiplex PCR reads, TCRdb lists one record per CDR3 protein. The repertoire consists of roughly 320,000 distinct CDR3 sequences, with 16% occurring once and the leading ten covering 30%. The time point is: newly diagnosed GD, antithyroid drugs for less than 3 months. Preparation of the TCR library used RNA extracted from PBMCs. In this sample, this clonotype turned up many times. The target antigen is unknown. The same sample was also studied in work on T cells in Graves' hyperthyroidism and ophthalmopathy.

J is TRBJ1-3 and V is TRBV28, with a weak D call TRBD1 (5 bases). This clonotype was obtained from a man aged 40-55 years with Graves disease. The sample here was peripheral blood mononuclear cells (PBMCs), taken at new diagnosis, from a patient treated with antithyroid drugs. CDR3 loop: CASSLSQGDTIYF. CDR3 sequence (DNA): TGTGCCAGCAGTTTGTCGCAGGGAGACACCATATATTTT.